This T cell receptor beta chain was sequenced in a study of blood T cell repertoires in COVID-19. Study overall: The United States, Italy and Spain provided the acute and convalescent COVID-19 samples.

The assay was immunoSEQ multiplex PCR, and TCRdb's table has in-frame clones only and misses some. The sample includes roughly 200,000 clones, around nine tenths seen only once; the top ten take about 6%. In germline, CDR1 is KGHSH, CDR2 LQKENI. The V end lost 1 base, the J end lost 5 bases, and 9 bases lay between the germline ends. The CDR3 has 14 residues. The sequencing input was peripheral blood. The chain links TRBV18 to TRBJ1-5; D unclear. The sequence was collected from a man in his 60s who had recovered from COVID-19. CDR3 in amino acids: CASSPLGVDQPQHF. The CDR3 DNA reads as TGTGCCAGCTCACCACTGGGAGTTGATCAGCCCCAGCATTTT.